The 18 T cell receptor beta chains below were found in one sample sequenced in a study of T cells after yellow fever vaccination. TCRdb used MiXCR to reprocess the 5' RACE reads, holding one entry per CDR3 protein. Of approximately 550,000 distinct CDR3 sequences listed, about 14% are singletons. Here the sequenced sample was PBMCs, taken on the day of the yellow fever booster vaccination. The receptors shown here come from a man aged 25 to 40 who received the YFV17D yellow fever vaccine.

The CDR3 DNA is TGTGCCAGCAGTCTCAGGGGGCTCCAGAATGAGCAGTTCTTC. Its translation: CASSLRGLQNEQFF. The rearrangement uses TRBV12-3 or TRBV12-4 and TRBJ2-1; 8 bases align to TRBD1. The J segment lost 7 bases and the V segment lost 5 bases, leaving 7 bases of the junction unmatched. CDR3 size: 14 residues.

The chain combines TRBV20-1 with TRBJ2-1; TRBD2 matches 8 bases. The CDR3 totals 13 residues. Germline CDR1 DFQATT, CDR2 SNEGSKA (reference sequence). CDR3 bases: TGCGGCCAAATAGCGGGACAAGGCAATGAGCAGTTCTTC. Translated: CGQIAGQGNEQFF.

The table lists this clonotype with a few counts. The chain couples TRBV30 to TRBJ2-2; 14 bases agree with TRBD2. After removal of 3 bases from V and 1 base from J, the junction contained 4 bases not matched to a gene. This CDR3 is built from 17 residues. CDR1 is GTSNPN, CDR2 SVGIG, per germline (reference sequence). This CDR3 is CAWRGTSGGLNTGELFF. The CDR3 nucleotides read TGTGCCTGGAGGGGGACTAGCGGGGGACTGAACACCGGGGAGCTGTTTTTT.

V is TRBV18 and J is TRBJ2-7, with TRBD2 identical over 8 bases. Germline V gives CDR1 KGHSH, CDR2 LQKENI. The V and J ends lost 5 bases and 6 bases, in that order; junction bases with no gene match: 9. CDR3 length: 14 amino acids. The CDR3 loop is CASSSGLVWAEQYF. The CDR3 region has the DNA TGTGCCAGCTCATCGGGACTAGTGTGGGCCGAGCAGTACTTC. Supplemented by reference TRBV18 and TRBJ2-7, the full variable domain reads NAGVMQNPRHLVRRRGQEARLRCSPMKGHSHVYWYRQLPEEGLKFMVYLQKENIIDESGMPKERFSAEFPKEGPSILRIQQVVRGDSAAYFCASSSGLVWAEQYFGPGTRLTVT.

This clonotype came up once. The chain is built from TRBV28 and TRBJ2-1; 14 bases line up with TRBD2. The V gene's germline CDR1 is MDHEN and CDR2 SYDVKM. This CDR3 spans 15 amino acids. The V and J ends lost 8 bases and 7 bases, in that order; junction bases with no gene match: 7. The DNA of the CDR3 is TGTGCCAGCGGACTAGCGGGAGGCAGTTGGAATGAGCAGTTCTTC. This sequence encodes CASGLAGGSWNEQFF.

This clonotype was seen more than once but under ten times. V is TRBV30 and J is TRBJ1-1; the D gene is possibly TRBD1 (6 bases). The CDR3 covers 16 residues. V was trimmed by 2 bases and J by 5 bases, leaving 21 bases between them. The germline CDR1 and CDR2 sequences are GTSNPN and SVGIG (reference sequence). As DNA, the CDR3 is TGTGCCTGGAGTCCAACCCGTCGCCAGGGGTGGACTGAAGCTTTCTTT. Protein product: CAWSPTRRQGWTEAFF.

This clonotype was picked up a small number of times. The CDR3 sequence is CATSDPNRGMDGYTF. In nucleotides, the CDR3 is TGTGCCACCAGTGATCCCAACAGGGGAATGGATGGCTACACCTTC. The V gene is TRBV24-1, the J gene TRBJ1-2; 7 bases map to TRBD1. With 3 bases clipped from V and 6 bases from J, the junction kept 9 bases outside the gene matches. This CDR3 is built from 15 residues. Germline V CDR1 and CDR2: KGHDR, SFDVKD.

The chain uses TRBV10-3 and TRBJ2-1; 7 bases fit TRBD2. Germline V CDR1 and CDR2: ENHRY, SYGVKD. There are 14 residues in the CDR3. Unmatched junction bases numbered 3, after V lost 4 bases and J lost 3 bases. CDR3 protein: CAISGGSDYNEQFF. The CDR3 DNA sequence: TGTGCCATCAGTGGCGGGAGTGACTACAATGAGCAGTTCTTC.

The rearrangement joins TRBV30 to TRBJ2-7; D is unresolved. V lost 1 base and J lost 2, with 15 bases in between. Germline values: CDR1 GTSNPN, CDR2 SVGIG (reference sequence). This CDR3 contains 15 residues. The CDR3 region has the DNA TGTGCCTGGAGTGGTGAACCGCCGTATCCCTACGAGCAGTACTTC. This gives the protein CAWSGEPPYPYEQYF.

This chain joins TRBV9 and TRBJ2-7; 8 bases match TRBD1. The CDR3 consists of 12 residues. V trimming: 3 bases; J trimming: 5 bases; junction bases outside the gene matches: 1. Germline CDR1 and CDR2: SGDLS and YYNGEE. This chain's CDR3 is CASSAGGHEQYF. DNA for the CDR3: TGTGCCAGCAGCGCAGGGGGCCACGAGCAGTACTTC.

This chain links TRBV11-2 with TRBJ1-4, with no clear D. The CDR3 has 15 amino acids. Germline V gene lookup returns CDR1 SGHAT and CDR2 FQNNGV. V was clipped by 0 bases and J by 7 bases, with 12 bases between them. DNA for the CDR3: TGTGCCAGCAGCTTAGAGGCTGGGTATGGTGAAAAACTGTTTTTT. This encodes CASSLEAGYGEKLFF.

A few counts support this clonotype. The rearrangement joins TRBV7-2 to TRBJ2-3; D not resolved. Germline V gene data show CDR1 as SGHTA and CDR2 as FQGNSA. This CDR3 comprises 15 residues. V gave up 6 bases and J gave up 3 bases, with 16 bases separating them. The CDR3 DNA reads TGTGCCAGCAGACCACCCGCCTTTGGTACAGATACGCAGTATTTT. Encoded protein: CASRPPAFGTDTQYF.

This clonotype was observed at least ten times. The CDR3 protein is CASSLANGNTEAFF. CDR3 in DNA: TGTGCCAGCAGCTTGGCCAACGGGAACACTGAAGCTTTCTTT. V is TRBV5-4 and J is TRBJ1-1; D gene ambiguous. This CDR3 contains 14 residues. Trimming took 0 bases from V and 1 from J, leaving 7 bases between them. Germline CDR1 reads SGHNT; CDR2 reads YYREEE (reference sequence).

This clonotype has a handful of counts. The J gene is TRBJ2-7, the V gene TRBV5-4; D tentatively reads TRBD1 or TRBD2 (5 bases each). The CDR3 is 14 residues long. The germline V gene has CDR1 SGHNT and CDR2 YYREEE (reference sequence). V lost 7 bases, J lost 2 bases, and 16 bases lay in between. The CDR3 region has the DNA TGTGCCAGCCAGACTGATGGGGACCCCTACGAGCAGTACTTC. Protein product: CASQTDGDPYEQYF.

In its sample, this clonotype was seen a few times. The chain couples TRBV3-1 to TRBJ2-3, with D uncertain. The CDR3 covers 13 residues. Looked up from germline, CDR1 is LGHDT and CDR2 is YNNKEL (reference sequence). V was trimmed by 1 base and J by 2 bases, leaving 4 bases between them. The CDR3 DNA reads TGTGCCAGCAGCCAAGGGTACACAGATACGCAGTATTTT. Translation: CASSQGYTDTQYF.

Only a few counts were recorded for this clonotype. The J gene is TRBJ2-7, the V gene TRBV12-3 or TRBV12-4; 9 bases are a match to TRBD1. The CDR3 loop spans 14 amino acids. Losses at the gene ends were 6 bases for V and 0 bases for J; bases not matched to a gene: 3. The CDR3 DNA sequence: TGTGCCAGCAGGAAGACAGGGGGCTCCTACGAGCAGTACTTC. This sequence encodes CASRKTGGSYEQYF.

This clonotype occurred a few times. The chain has TRBV5-1 and TRBJ1-6; 8 bases match TRBD1. The CDR3 contains 14 residues. After removal of 2 bases from V and 8 bases from J, the junction contained 3 bases not matched to a gene. Germline values: CDR1 SGHRS, CDR2 YFSETQ. The CDR3 DNA reads TGCGCCAGCAGCTTCGGACAGGGTTATTCACCCCTCCACTTT. Protein sequence: CASSFGQGYSPLHF.

This clonotype was counted a few times. Written as DNA, the CDR3 is TGTGCCAGCAGCCACGGGACAGGGTACCAGCCCCAGCATTTT. This gives the protein CASSHGTGYQPQHF. The chain links TRBV6-2 or TRBV6-3 to TRBJ1-5, with 9 bases matching TRBD1. The germline V gene has CDR1 MNHEY and CDR2 SVGEGT. J was trimmed by 7 bases and V by 6 bases; bases with no gene match: 7. The CDR3 is made up of 14 amino acids.